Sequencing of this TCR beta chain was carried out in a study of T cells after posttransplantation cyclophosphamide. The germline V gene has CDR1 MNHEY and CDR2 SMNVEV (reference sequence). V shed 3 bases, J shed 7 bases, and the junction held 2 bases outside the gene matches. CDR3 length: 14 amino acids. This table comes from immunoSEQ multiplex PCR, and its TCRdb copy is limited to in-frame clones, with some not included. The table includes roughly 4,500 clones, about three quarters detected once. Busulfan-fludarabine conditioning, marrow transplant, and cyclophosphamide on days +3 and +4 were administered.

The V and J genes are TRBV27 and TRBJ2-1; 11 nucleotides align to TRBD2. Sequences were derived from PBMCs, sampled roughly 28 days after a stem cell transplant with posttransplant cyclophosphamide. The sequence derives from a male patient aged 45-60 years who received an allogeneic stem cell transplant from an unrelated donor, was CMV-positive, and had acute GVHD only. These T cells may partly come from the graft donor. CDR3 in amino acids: CASSLASGRNEQFF. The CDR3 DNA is TGTGCCAGCAGTTTGGCTAGCGGGAGGAATGAGCAGTTCTTC.